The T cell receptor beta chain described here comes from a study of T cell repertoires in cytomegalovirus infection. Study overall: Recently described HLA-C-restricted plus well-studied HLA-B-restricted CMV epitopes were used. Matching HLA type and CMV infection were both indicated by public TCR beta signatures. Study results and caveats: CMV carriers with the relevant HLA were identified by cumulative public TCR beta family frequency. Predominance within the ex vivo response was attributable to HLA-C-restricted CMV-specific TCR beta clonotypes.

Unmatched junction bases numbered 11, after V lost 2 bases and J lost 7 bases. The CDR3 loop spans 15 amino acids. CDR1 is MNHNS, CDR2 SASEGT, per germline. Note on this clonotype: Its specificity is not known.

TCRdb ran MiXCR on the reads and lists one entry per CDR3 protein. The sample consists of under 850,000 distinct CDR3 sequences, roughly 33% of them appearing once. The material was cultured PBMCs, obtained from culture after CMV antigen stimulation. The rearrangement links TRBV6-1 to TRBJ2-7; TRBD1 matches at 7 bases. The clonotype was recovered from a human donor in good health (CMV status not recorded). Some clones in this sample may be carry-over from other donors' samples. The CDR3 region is CASSERDRAFEEQYF. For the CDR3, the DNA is TGTGCCAGCAGTGAAAGGGACAGAGCTTTTGAGGAGCAGTACTTC.